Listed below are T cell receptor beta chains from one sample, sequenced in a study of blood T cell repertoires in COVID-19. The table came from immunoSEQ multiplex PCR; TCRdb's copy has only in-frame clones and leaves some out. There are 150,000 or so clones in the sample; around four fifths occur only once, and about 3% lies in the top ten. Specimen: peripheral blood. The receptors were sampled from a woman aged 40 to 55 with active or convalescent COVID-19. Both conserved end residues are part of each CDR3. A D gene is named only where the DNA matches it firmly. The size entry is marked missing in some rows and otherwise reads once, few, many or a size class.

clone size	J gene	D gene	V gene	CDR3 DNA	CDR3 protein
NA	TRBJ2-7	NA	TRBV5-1	TGCGCCAGCAGCCCCTTGGACTTGAGCTCCTACGAGCAGTACTTC	CASSPLDLSSYEQYF
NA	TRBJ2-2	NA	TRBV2	TGTGCCACCCTGGGGCCCCCGAACACCGGGGAGCTGTTTTTT	CATLGPPNTGELFF
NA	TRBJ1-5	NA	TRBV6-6	TGTGCCAGCAGTTACCAGAATCAGCCCCAGCATTTT	CASSYQNQPQHF
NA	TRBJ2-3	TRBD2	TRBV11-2	TGTGCCAGCAGCTCGGGACTATTTTCCGTCACCACAGATACGCAGTATTTT	CASSSGLFSVTTDTQYF
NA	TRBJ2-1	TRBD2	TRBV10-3	TGTGCCATCAGCCCTTCGGGGACTAGCGGGAAGTATGAGCAGTTCTTC	CAISPSGTSGKYEQFF
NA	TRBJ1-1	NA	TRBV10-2	TGCGCCAGCAGTTTAGGGGGTGTTGGCACTGAAGCTTTCTTT	CASSLGGVGTEAFF
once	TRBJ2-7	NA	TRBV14	TGTGCCAGCAGCCACAGATCGGGGGAACCCTCCTTC	CASSHRSGEPSF
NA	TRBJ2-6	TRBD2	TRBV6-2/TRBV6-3	TGTGCCAGCAGTCAAACTAGCGGGAGGGCCTCCGGGGCCAACGTCCTGACTTTC	CASSQTSGRASGANVLTF
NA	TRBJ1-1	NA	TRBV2	TGTGCCTCCAGCGTAGCACTTGTTGGGACTGAAGCTTTCTTT	CASSVALVGTEAFF
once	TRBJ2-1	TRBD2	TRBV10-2	TGCGCCAGCAGTGGGACTAGCCCCCTGTACAATGAGCAGTTCTTC	CASSGTSPLYNEQFF
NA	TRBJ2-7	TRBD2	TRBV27	TGTGCCAGCAGGGGGACTAGCGGGAGGGCCTACGAGCAGTACTTC	CASRGTSGRAYEQYF
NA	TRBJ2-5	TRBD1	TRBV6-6	TGTGCCAGCAGTTCCAATACAGGGGAGGAGACCCAGTACTTC	CASSSNTGEETQYF
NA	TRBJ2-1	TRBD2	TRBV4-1	TGCGCCAGCAGCCATTGGGGGGGGGAGGCGAATGAGCAGTTCTTC	CASSHWGGEANEQFF
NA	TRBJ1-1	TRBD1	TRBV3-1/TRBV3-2	TGTGCCAGCAGACCGACAGGGGCGGAGAACACTGAAGCTTTCTTT	CASRPTGAENTEAFF
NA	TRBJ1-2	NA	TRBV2	TGTGCCAGCAGTCCAGGGTTACGGACGCCCTTAGGCTACACCTTC	CASSPGLRTPLGYTF
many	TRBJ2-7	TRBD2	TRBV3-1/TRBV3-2	TGTGCCAGCAGCCCAATCGGGGGGACCTACGAGCAGTACTTC	CASSPIGGTYEQYF
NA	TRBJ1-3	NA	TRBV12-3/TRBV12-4	TGTGCCAGCAGAACCGGGTCTGGAAACACCATATATTTT	CASRTGSGNTIYF
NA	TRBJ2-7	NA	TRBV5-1	TGCGCCAGCAGCACCGGATCTAGCAACGAGCAGTACTTC	CASSTGSSNEQYF
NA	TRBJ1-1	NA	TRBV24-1	TGTGCCACCAGTGGGGGGGGGAGCACTGAAGCTTTCTTT	CATSGGGSTEAFF
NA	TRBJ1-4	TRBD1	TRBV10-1	TGCGCCAGCAGTGATTTACGGGACAGTGCAACTAATGAAAAACTGTTTTTT	CASSDLRDSATNEKLFF
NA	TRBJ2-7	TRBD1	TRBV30	TGTGCCTGGAGCAAGACAGGGGGAGGCGAGCAGTACTTC	CAWSKTGGGEQYF
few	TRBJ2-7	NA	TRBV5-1	TGCGCCAGCAGCTCGGGAAACTCCTACGAGCAGTACTTC	CASSSGNSYEQYF
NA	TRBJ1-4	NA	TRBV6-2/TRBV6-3	TGTGCCAGCAGTTACGGGAGGCTGAGTGAAAAACTGTTTTTT	CASSYGRLSEKLFF
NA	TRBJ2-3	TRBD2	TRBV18	TGTGCCAGCTCACCGCGGGGACGGAGCAGCGGGGCCACTAGCACAGATACGCAGTATTTT	CASSPRGRSSGATSTDTQYF
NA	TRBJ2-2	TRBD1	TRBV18	TGTGCCAGCTCTCAGGGGGCAGCGAACACCGGGGAGCTGTTTTTT	CASSQGAANTGELFF
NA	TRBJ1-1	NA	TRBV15	TGTGCCACCAGCCCGCAGACAGTTGCCAACACTGAAGCTTTCTTT	CATSPQTVANTEAFF
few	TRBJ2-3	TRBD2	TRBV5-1	TGCGCCAGCAGCCCGCCGGGGAGGGAGACAGATACGCAGTATTTT	CASSPPGRETDTQYF
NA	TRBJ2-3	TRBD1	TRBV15	TGTGCCACCAGCAGGGTGGGGGCGGGACAGGGGGCAGATACGCAGTATTTT	CATSRVGAGQGADTQYF
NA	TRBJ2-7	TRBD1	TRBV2	TGTGCCAGCAGCTCACAGGGGCCGGTGATCGAGCAGTACTTC	CASSSQGPVIEQYF
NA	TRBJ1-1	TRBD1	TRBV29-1	TGCAGCGTTGACAGGGGGTATACTGAAGCTTTCTTT	CSVDRGYTEAFF
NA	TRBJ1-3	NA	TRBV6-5	TGTGCCAGCAGTTACTACCACAGGGTGACTGGAAACACCATATATTTT	CASSYYHRVTGNTIYF
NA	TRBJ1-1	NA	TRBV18	TGTGCCAGCCGACAGAACACTGAAGCTTTCTTT	CASRQNTEAFF
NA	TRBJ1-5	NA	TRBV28	TGTGCCAGCAGTTCCCCAGGGATTCAGCCCCAGCATTTT	CASSSPGIQPQHF
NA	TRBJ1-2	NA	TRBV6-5	TGTGCCAGCAGTCCACTTGGCTATGGCTACACCTTC	CASSPLGYGYTF
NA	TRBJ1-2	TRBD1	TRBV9	TGTGCCAGCAGCGTAGATGACAGGGTGTATGGCTACACCTTC	CASSVDDRVYGYTF
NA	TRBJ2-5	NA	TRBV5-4	TGTGCCAGCACCAGCAGGGGGGCAGAGACCCAGTACTTC	CASTSRGAETQYF
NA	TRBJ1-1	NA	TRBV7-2	TGTGCCAGCAGCTTCGAACCCGGGGAATTGGCTTTCTTT	CASSFEPGELAFF
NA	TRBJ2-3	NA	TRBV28	TGTGCCAGCAGTTTTAACCCCGCCAGGGAGGTGCAGTATTTT	CASSFNPAREVQYF
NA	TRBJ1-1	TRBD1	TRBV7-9	TGTGCCAGCAGCTTAGATGTCAGTGGGACAGGGGCTTTCTTT	CASSLDVSGTGAFF